The clone carrying this T cell receptor (beta chain) has only one observation. Its antigen is still unknown. Caucasian adults living in Nashville, Tennessee, provided all samples. This record comes from a study of shared clonotypes between healthy human individuals. Produced via immunoSEQ multiplex PCR; TCRdb's table is partial and in-frame only. The sample yields over 950,000 clones, around 77% seen once. Germline V gene sequence: CDR1 SGDLS, CDR2 YYNGEE. This CDR3 is built from 18 residues. Trimming took 3 bases from V and 4 from J; bases not matched to a gene: 11. Study outcomes and limitations: Researchers sampled blood only, noting tissue repertoires likely differ.

Sequences were obtained from memory CD4+ T cells from PBMCs. The sample's subset: CD45RA-negative fraction. The gene calls are TRBV9 and TRBJ2-2, with TRBD1 matching over 11 bases. This TCR derives from a man younger than 35 in good health. Some clones in this sample may be carry-over from other donors' samples. CDR3 in DNA: TGTGCCAGCAGCGAGGACAGGGGGCGCCCGGGTAGCACCGGGGAGCTGTTTTTT. Translating gives CASSEDRGRPGSTGELFF.